The 20 T cell receptor beta chains in this list originate from one sample, sequenced in a study of molecular identifiers for immune sequencing clone quantification. TCRdb ran MiXCR on the PCR reads and lists one entry per CDR3 protein. The sample includes some 9,800 distinct CDR3 sequences, approximately 19% seen only once; the top ten take approximately 1.5%. Sequences were obtained from naive CD8+ T cells from blood, with Jurkat cell RNA spiked in. Subset defined: FACS-sorted CD8+CD4-CCR7+CD45RA+ naive T cells. All receptors come from a human donor in good health. Some libraries in this study had Jurkat cell RNA spiked in.

This clonotype is medium-sized by share. The chain joins TRBV23-1 to TRBJ1-5; 7 bases map to TRBD1. TRBV23-1 is labeled an ORF, and its function is uncertain. This CDR3 has 19 amino acids. V shed 7 bases and J 2 bases; nucleotides not matched to a gene: 20. The CDR3 DNA reads TGCGCCAGCAACCAACCGGACAGGAACGTACGATACCGCAATCAGCCCCAGCATTTT. Amino acids: CASNQPDRNVRYRNQPQHF.

V gene TRBV6-2 or TRBV6-3 combines with J gene TRBJ2-7; TRBD2 matches 7 bases. Trimming removed 5 bases from V and 4 bases from J; junction bases left unmatched: 5. Germline assignment: CDR1 MNHEY and CDR2 SVGEGT. CDR3 length equals 13 residues. Here the CDR3 DNA reads TGTGCCAGCAGTAATCTAGCGGATTACGAGCAGTACTTC. Amino acids: CASSNLADYEQYF.

This clonotype was picked up a small number of times. At one of its ends the junction is not consistent with the germline gene, which may arise from a read error. This chain links TRBV12-3 or TRBV12-4 with TRBJ1-2; no clear D gene. This CDR3 contains 16 residues. The CDR3 here is CAGSLPHFVGVYGNTF. CDR3 nucleotides: TGTGCCGGCAGTTTGCCCCATTTTGTAGGCGTTTATGGCAACACCTTC.

This clonotype is termed medium-sized. The chain recombines TRBV6-6 with TRBJ2-7, with 11 positions matching TRBD2. The CDR3 loop spans 18 amino acids. J gave up 5 bases and V 0 bases, and 12 bases lay outside the gene matches. The germline CDR1 and CDR2 sequences are MNHNY and SVGAGI (reference sequence). DNA for the CDR3: TGTGCCAGCAGTTACTCACCCCCACTAGCGGGAGAGGGGGACGAGCAGTACTTC. Translation: CASSYSPPLAGEGDEQYF.

The chain carries TRBV20-1 and TRBJ2-1; D call uncertain. The CDR3 loop spans 12 amino acids. Germline CDR1 and CDR2: DFQATT and SNEGSKA (reference sequence). V lost 4 bases and J 9 bases, leaving 13 bases between the germline ends. Here the CDR3 reads CSATDKSSEQFF. The CDR3, as DNA: TGCAGTGCTACCGACAAATCCAGTGAGCAGTTCTTC.

This clonotype has more than one count but fewer than ten. A much more abundant neighbour one base away suggests this may be a read error. This chain joins TRBV4-1 and TRBJ2-3; D is unresolved. The CDR3 spans 16 residues. Germline CDR1 MGHRA, CDR2 YSYEKL. The DNA for the CDR3 is TGCGCCAGCAGCCAAGATTTTGGTCAAGTAATGGGTACGCGGTATTTT. It codes for CASSQDFGQVMGTRYF.

Points on this clonotype: A single base separates this from a much larger clone, so it may be a read error. The CDR3 carries no conserved terminal phenylalanine or tryptophan, so it likely arises from a read error. This chain connects TRBV2 to TRBJ2-1, with D possibly being TRBD2 (5 bases). The CDR3 is 17 amino acids. V was pared by 4 bases and J by 0 bases, with 16 bases between. Germline CDR1 is SNHLY and CDR2 is FYNNEI. The CDR3 bases are TGTGCCAGCAGTGCCACGGGATGGGAAAGCTCCTACAATGAGCAGTTCTCC. The encoded protein is CASSATGWESSYNEQFS.

About this clonotype: One end of the junction is discordant with germline, which a read error may explain. The V and J genes are TRBV3-1 and TRBJ2-1; D call uncertain. In germline, CDR1 is LGHDT, CDR2 YNNKEL (reference sequence). The CDR3 sequence is 16 residues long. The CDR3: CASSPRTSDSYNEQLF. The CDR3 nucleotides read TGTGCCAGCAGCCCTAGGACCAGCGATTCCTACAATGAGCAGCTCTTC.

With regard to this clonotype: A much larger clone sits a single nucleotide away, making a read error possible. The J gene is TRBJ1-2, the V gene TRBV5-5; TRBD1 might be the D (5 bases). V lost 4 bases and J lost 8, with 24 bases in between. Germline values: CDR1 SGHKS, CDR2 YYEKEE (reference sequence). The CDR3 sequence is 16 residues long. CDR3 sequence (DNA): TGTGCCAGCAGCCCCCCGACAGTACGGTCTTTGTACGGCTACACCTTC. It yields the protein CASSPPTVRSLYGYTF.

On this clonotype: A much larger clone differs from this one at a single base, so this may be a read error. The rearrangement uses TRBV27 and TRBJ2-1; a possible D gene is TRBD2 (6 bases). This CDR3 has 13 amino acids. Germline CDR1 MNHEY, CDR2 SMNVEV (reference sequence). The CDR3 coding sequence is TGTGCCGGCAGTGAAGGGGAGGTCGATGAGCAGTTCTTC. This sequence encodes CAGSEGEVDEQFF.

A remark on this clonotype: Just one base apart from a much larger clone, this may be a read error. CDR3 DNA sequence: TGTGCCTGCAGTTTTATGGCCGGTTCACCCCTCCACTTT. Translation gives CACSFMAGSPLHF. The V gene is TRBV27, the J gene TRBJ1-6; D unresolved. The CDR3 contains 13 residues. Germline-derived CDR1 and CDR2 are MNHEY and SMNVEV (reference sequence).

This clonotype is labeled as medium-sized. The chain is built from TRBV7-6 and TRBJ2-2, with 7 bases lining up with TRBD2. This CDR3 has 16 residues. Germline values: CDR1 SGHVS, CDR2 FNYEAQ. With V trimmed by 1 base and J by 0 bases, 2 bases remained unmatched. CDR3 DNA sequence: TGTGCCAGCAGCTTAGAAGCGGGGCCGAACACCGGGGAGCTGTTTTTT. This codes for CASSLEAGPNTGELFF.

This clonotype showed up just a few times. This sequence joins TRBV5-5 and TRBJ2-7, with D possibly being TRBD1 (5 bases). Between the trimmed V and J ends, which lost 4 bases and 2 bases, there was a span of 13 bases. The CDR3 runs 14 residues. Germline V CDR1 and CDR2: SGHKS, YYEKEE (reference sequence). CDR3 nucleotide sequence: TGTGCCAGCAGCCCGGGTGCAGGGACCTACGAGCAGTACTTC. Translating gives CASSPGAGTYEQYF.

At least ten counts were recorded for this clonotype. The V gene is TRBV13, the J gene TRBJ2-1; D unresolved. CDR3 size: 18 residues. CDR1 and CDR2 (germline): PRHDT, FYEKMQ (reference sequence). Trimming cost V 4 bases and J 4 bases, with 23 bases left between them. The CDR3 coding sequence is TGTGCCAGCAGCTCCTCCCTGGTCCGGTTGTCAGTATACAATGAGCAGTTCTTC. It encodes CASSSSLVRLSVYNEQFF.

This clonotype was detected many times. J is TRBJ2-7 and V is TRBV4-1, with 13 positions matching TRBD2. This CDR3 spans 17 amino acids. Germline lookup yields CDR1 MGHRA and CDR2 YSYEKL. V lost 5 bases, J lost 0 bases, and 7 bases stayed unmatched. CDR3 DNA sequence: TGCGCCAGCAGCTACGGGACTAGCGGGATCCACTCCTACGAGCAGTACTTC. Protein product: CASSYGTSGIHSYEQYF.

Sample share makes this clonotype medium-sized. The chain has TRBV4-1 and TRBJ2-2; D may be TRBD1 (7 bases). Germline-derived CDR1 and CDR2 are MGHRA and YSYEKL. Between the trimmed V and J ends, which lost 3 bases and 6 bases, there was a span of 14 bases. This CDR3 region has 15 residues. The CDR3 nucleotides are TGCGCCAGCAGCCAGAGCAGGGGGGAACCCGGGGAGCTGTTTTTT. Protein sequence: CASSQSRGEPGELFF.

This clonotype is categorized as medium-sized. V usage is TRBV27 and J usage is TRBJ2-3, with unresolved D. Germline V lookup: CDR1 MNHEY, CDR2 SMNVEV (reference sequence). Trimming removed 3 bases at V and 5 bases at J, with 9 bases between. The CDR3 loop spans 13 amino acids. The DNA for the CDR3 is TGTGCCAGCAGTTTTTCTAGTATAGATACGCAGTATTTT. Translated: CASSFSSIDTQYF.

This clonotype is medium-sized by share. V usage is TRBV20-1 and J usage is TRBJ2-1, with D unresolved. CDR3 length: 13 residues. Trimming shortened V by 6 bases and J by 0 bases, and 9 bases separated the two germline ends. Germline values: CDR1 DFQATT, CDR2 SNEGSKA (reference sequence). The CDR3 DNA follows: TGCAGTGCGATGGGAAGCTCCTACAATGAGCAGTTCTTC. It codes for CSAMGSSYNEQFF.

By frequency in the sample, this clonotype is medium-sized (0.01 to 0.1%). V usage is TRBV27 and J usage is TRBJ2-7, with 9 positions matching TRBD1. V gave up 8 bases and J gave up 2 bases; unmatched junction bases: 1. Per germline, CDR1 MNHEY and CDR2 SMNVEV (reference sequence). The CDR3 is 12 amino acids. CDR3 amino acids: CASGQGTYEQYF. CDR3 sequence (DNA): TGTGCCAGCGGACAGGGGACCTACGAGCAGTACTTC.

On this clonotype: This may arise from a read error, as a much more abundant clone is one base away. The chain uses TRBV19 and TRBJ2-7; D ambiguous. Trimming shortened V by 0 bases and J by 0 bases, and 9 bases separated the two germline ends. The CDR3 contains 15 residues. Germline V gene data show CDR1 as LNHDA and CDR2 as SQIVND (reference sequence). The CDR3 region is CASSIDPRNSYEQYF. The CDR3 DNA is TGTGCCAGTAGTATAGATCCCAGGAACTCCTACGAGCAGTACTTC. The entire variable domain, with the rest obtained from reference TRBV19 and TRBJ2-7, is as follows: DGGITQSPKYLFRKEGQNVTLSCEQNLNHDAMYWYRQDPGQGLRLIYYSQIVNDFQKGDIAEGYSVSREKKESFPLTVTSAQKNPTAFYLCASSIDPRNSYEQYFGPGTRLTVT.